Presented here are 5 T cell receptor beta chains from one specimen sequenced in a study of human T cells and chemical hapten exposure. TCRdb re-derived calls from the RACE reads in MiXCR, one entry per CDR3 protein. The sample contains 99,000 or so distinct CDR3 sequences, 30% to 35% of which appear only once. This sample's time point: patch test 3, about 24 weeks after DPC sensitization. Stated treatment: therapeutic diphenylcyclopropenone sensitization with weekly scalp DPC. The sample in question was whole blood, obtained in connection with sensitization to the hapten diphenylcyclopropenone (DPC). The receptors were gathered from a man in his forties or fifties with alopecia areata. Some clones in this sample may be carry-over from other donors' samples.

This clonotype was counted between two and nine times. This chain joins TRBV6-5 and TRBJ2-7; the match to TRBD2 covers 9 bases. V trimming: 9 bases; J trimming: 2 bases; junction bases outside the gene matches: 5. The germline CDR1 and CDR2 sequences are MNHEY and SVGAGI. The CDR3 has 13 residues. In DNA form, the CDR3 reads TGTGCCAGTTCTAGCGGGAAACCCTACGAGCAGTACTTC. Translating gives CASSSGKPYEQYF.

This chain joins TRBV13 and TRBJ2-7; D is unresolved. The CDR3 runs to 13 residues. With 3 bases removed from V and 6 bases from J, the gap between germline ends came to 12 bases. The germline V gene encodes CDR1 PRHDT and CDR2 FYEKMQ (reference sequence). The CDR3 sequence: CASSFFLGPEQYV. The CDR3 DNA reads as TGTGCCAGCAGCTTTTTCTTAGGGCCCGAGCAGTACGTC.

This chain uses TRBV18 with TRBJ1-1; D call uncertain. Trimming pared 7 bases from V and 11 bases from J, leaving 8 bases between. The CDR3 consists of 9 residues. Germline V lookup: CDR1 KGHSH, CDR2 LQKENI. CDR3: CASYRGAFF. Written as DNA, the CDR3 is TGTGCCAGCTACCGCGGGGCTTTCTTT.

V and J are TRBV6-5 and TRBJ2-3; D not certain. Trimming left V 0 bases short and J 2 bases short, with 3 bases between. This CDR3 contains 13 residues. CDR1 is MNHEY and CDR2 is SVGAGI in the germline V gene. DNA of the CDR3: TGTGCCAGCAGTTACTCGGTCACAGATACGCAGTATTTT. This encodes CASSYSVTDTQYF.

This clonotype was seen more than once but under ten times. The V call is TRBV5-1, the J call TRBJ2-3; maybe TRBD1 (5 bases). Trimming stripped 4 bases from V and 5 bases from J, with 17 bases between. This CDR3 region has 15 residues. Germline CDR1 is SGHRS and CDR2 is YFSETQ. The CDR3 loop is CASSPSQVGGDTQYF. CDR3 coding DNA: TGCGCCAGCAGCCCATCACAGGTCGGCGGAGATACGCAGTATTTT. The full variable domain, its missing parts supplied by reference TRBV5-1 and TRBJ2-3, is KAGVTQTPRYLIKTRGQQVTLSCSPISGHRSVSWYQQTPGQGLQFLFEYFSETQRNKGNFPGRFSGRQFSNSRSEMNVSTLELGDSALYLCASSPSQVGGDTQYFGPGTRLTVL.